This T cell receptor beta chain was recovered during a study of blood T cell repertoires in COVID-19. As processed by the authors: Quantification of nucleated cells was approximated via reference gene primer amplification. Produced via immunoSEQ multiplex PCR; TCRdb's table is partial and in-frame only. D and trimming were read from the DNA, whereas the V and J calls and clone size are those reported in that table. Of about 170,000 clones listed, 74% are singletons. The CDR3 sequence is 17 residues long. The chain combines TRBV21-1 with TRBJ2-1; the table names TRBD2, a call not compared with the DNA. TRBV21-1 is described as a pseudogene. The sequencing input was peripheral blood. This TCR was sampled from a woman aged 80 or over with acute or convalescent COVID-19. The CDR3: CASSKALKREEYNEQFF. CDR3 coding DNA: TGTGCCAGCAGCAAAGCCCTAAAGCGGGAGGAATACAATGAGCAGTTCTTC.